The following is a T cell receptor (beta chain) sequence with its context. As yet, its antigen is unknown. The CDR3 is 15 residues long. V lost 0 bases, J lost 1 base, and 11 bases lay in between. In germline, CDR1 is SGHRS, CDR2 YFSETQ. This record belongs to a study of cytomegalovirus exposure and HLA in healthy donors. Primers included in the PCR were 60 Vbeta and 13 Jbeta primers. Original handling: Later work found 65 million to 100 million unique TCR beta chains, with about 10 million shared. TCRdb keeps only in-frame clones here, not all; method: immunoSEQ multiplex PCR. The V and J calls and the clone size are those of that table, but D and trimming were determined from the DNA. The sample carries about 150,000 clones, 65% to 70% recorded once. The study, taken as a whole, reports: Later examination showed HLA-associated TCR beta chains had greater clonal expansion than equally common others.

The receptor comes from a man in his thirties or forties in good health and CMV-seropositive. The chain links TRBV5-1 to TRBJ2-7, with D perhaps TRBD2 (7 bases). Sequenced sample: PBMCs. CDR3: CASSLVGGGSYEQYF. The CDR3 DNA reads as TGCGCCAGCAGCTTGGTAGGGGGAGGGTCCTACGAGCAGTACTTC.